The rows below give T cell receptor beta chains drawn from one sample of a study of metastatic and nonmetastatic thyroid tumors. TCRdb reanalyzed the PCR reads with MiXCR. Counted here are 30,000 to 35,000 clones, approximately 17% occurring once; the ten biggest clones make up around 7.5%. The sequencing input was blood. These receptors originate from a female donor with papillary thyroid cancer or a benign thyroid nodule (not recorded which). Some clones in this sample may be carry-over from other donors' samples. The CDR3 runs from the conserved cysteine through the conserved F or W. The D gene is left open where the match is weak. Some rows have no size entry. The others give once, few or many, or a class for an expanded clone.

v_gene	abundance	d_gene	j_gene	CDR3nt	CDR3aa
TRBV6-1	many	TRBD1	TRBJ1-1	TGTGCCAGTGTGGGGACAGGGGCGTTGAACACTGAAGCTTTCTTT	CASVGTGALNTEAFF
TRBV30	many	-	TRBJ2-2	TGTGCCTGGACTAGAGAGGGGGTAGGCACCGGGGAGCTGTTTTTT	CAWTREGVGTGELFF
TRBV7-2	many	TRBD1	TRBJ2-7	TGTGCCAGCAGCCTATACCGGGACAGGGACAACGAGCAGTACTTC	CASSLYRDRDNEQYF
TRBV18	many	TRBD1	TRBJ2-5	TGTGCCAGCTCACCACCAGGGGGCTCGGGGGAGACCCAGTACTTC	CASSPPGGSGETQYF
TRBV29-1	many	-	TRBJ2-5	TGCAGCGTAGCATTGTACCAAGAGACCCAGTACTTC	CSVALYQETQYF
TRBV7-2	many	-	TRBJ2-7	TGTGCCAGCAGCTTAGGAGGGGGTTTATACGAGCAGTACTTC	CASSLGGGLYEQYF
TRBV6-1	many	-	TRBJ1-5	TGTGCCAGCGGGCAGGGTGATCAGCCCCAGCATTTT	CASGQGDQPQHF
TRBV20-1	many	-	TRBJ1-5	TGCAGTGCCATAATTGCAGGGTTTAGCAATCAGCCCCAGCATTTT	CSAIIAGFSNQPQHF
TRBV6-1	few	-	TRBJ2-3	TGTGCCAGCAGTCTAGTGGGAAGCACAGATACGCAGTATTTT	CASSLVGSTDTQYF
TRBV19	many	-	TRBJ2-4	TGTGCCAGTAGCTCAAACAGGGCCAAAAACATTCAGTACTTC	CASSSNRAKNIQYF
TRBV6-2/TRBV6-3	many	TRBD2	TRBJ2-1	TGTGCCAGCAGCAGGACTAGCGACTACAATGAGCAGTTCTTC	CASSRTSDYNEQFF
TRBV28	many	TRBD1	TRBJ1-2	TGTGCCAGCAACCTACAGGGGGTCGGTGGCTACACCTTC	CASNLQGVGGYTF
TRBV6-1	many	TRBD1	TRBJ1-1	TGTGCCAGCAGTGCCCTGACAGGGTTGTGGACGAACACTGAAGCTTTCTTT	CASSALTGLWTNTEAFF
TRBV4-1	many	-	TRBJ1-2	TGCGCCAGCAGCGGAGCTTGGGCTAACTATGGCTACACCTTC	CASSGAWANYGYTF
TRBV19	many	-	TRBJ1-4	TGTGCCAGTAGTGGCAGTCACAGGGCCCTTAATGAAAAACTGTTTTTT	CASSGSHRALNEKLFF
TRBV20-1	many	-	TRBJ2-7	TGCAGTGCTAGAGAACGACGAGGCTCCCACTACGAGCAGTACTTC	CSARERRGSHYEQYF
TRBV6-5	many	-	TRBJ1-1	TGTGCCAGCAGTTACTCCCAGGGTTTCGATGAAGCCTTCTTT	CASSYSQGFDEAFF
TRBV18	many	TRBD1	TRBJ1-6	TGTGCCAGCTCGTCGGACAGGGCCTCACCCCTCCACTTT	CASSSDRASPLHF
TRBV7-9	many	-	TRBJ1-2	TGTGCCAGCAGCCCCACGGGGGCGTTTAATGGCTACACCTTC	CASSPTGAFNGYTF
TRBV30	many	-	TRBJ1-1	TGTGCCCACAATGCGAGGCAAGGGGGCACTGAAGCTTTCTTT	CAHNARQGGTEAFF
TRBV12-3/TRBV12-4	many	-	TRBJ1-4	TGTGCCAGCAGTTTAGAAAGGGGAAGTGAAAAACTGTTTTTT	CASSLERGSEKLFF
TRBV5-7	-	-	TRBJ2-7	TGTGCCAGCAGCCCATCTCCCGGGACACTCTACGAGCAGTACTTC	CASSPSPGTLYEQYF
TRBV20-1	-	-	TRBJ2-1	TGCAGTGCTACCCCCTCCCGAGCCACCAATGAGCAGTTCTTC	CSATPSRATNEQFF
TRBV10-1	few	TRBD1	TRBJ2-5	TGCGCCAGCAGCCCCGACAGGGGTTACCAAGAGACCCAGTACTTC	CASSPDRGYQETQYF
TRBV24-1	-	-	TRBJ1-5	TGTGCCACCAGTGATTCGGTGTACCAGCAGGGAAGTCAGCCCCAGCATTTT	CATSDSVYQQGSQPQHF
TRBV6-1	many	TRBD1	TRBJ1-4	TGTGCCAGCAGAGAGACCGGGACAGGGGGCTTCAGTCTACCAGAAAAACTGTTTTTT	CASRETGTGGFSLPEKLFF
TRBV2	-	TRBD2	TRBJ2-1	TGTGCCAGTAGTGATCAGCGGGAATCCTGGGGCAATGAGCAGTTCTTC	CASSDQRESWGNEQFF
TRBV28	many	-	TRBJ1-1	TGTGCCAGCAGTTTATGGCCGGGACTGGGGAACACTGAAGCTTTCTTT	CASSLWPGLGNTEAFF
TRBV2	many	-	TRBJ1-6	TGTGCCAGCCGTGACACCTCTTATAATTCACCCCTCCACTTT	CASRDTSYNSPLHF
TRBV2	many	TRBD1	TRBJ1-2	TGTGCCAGCCGTGGCGGAGGCGCAGGGGGGAACTATGGCTACACCTTC	CASRGGGAGGNYGYTF
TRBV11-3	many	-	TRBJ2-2	TGTGCCAGCAGCCCTAATACCGGGGAGCTGTTTTTT	CASSPNTGELFF
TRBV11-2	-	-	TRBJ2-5	TGTGCCAGCAGCTCCACCCTCTCGGGACACTCTCGAGAGACCCAGTACTTC	CASSSTLSGHSRETQYF
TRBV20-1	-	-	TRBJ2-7	TGCAGTGCTACAATTTGGCACGAGCAGTACTTC	CSATIWHEQYF
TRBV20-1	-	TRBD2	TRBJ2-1	TGCAGTGCTAGTTTGGGGACTAGCGGGAGCAATGAGCAGTTCTTC	CSASLGTSGSNEQFF
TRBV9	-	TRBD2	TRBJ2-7	TGTGCCAGCAGCGTAGCTCCGGGACTAGCGGCCTACGAGCAGTACTTC	CASSVAPGLAAYEQYF
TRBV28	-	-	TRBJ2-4	TGTGCCAGCAGTTCTTTGGGACCTACCATATTAGCCAAAAACATTCAGTACTTC	CASSSLGPTILAKNIQYF
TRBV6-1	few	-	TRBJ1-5	TGTGCCAGCAGTGAGGGGGACATGGGTCCCTATAGCAATCAGCCCCAGCATTTT	CASSEGDMGPYSNQPQHF
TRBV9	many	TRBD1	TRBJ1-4	TGTGCCAGCAGCGTAAAACCTGGGACAGCCTATAATGAAAAACTGTTTTTT	CASSVKPGTAYNEKLFF
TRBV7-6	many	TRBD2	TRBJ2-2	TGTGCCAGCAGCCGCAGGGCTAGCGGGAACACCGGGGAGCTGTTTTTT	CASSRRASGNTGELFF
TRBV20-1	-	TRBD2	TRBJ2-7	TGCAGTGCTAGAGATTCAGGCCCCGGGACTAGCGAAGAGCAGTACTTC	CSARDSGPGTSEEQYF
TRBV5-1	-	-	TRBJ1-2	TGCGCCAGCCGTCCTTGGGGTCAGTGTAACTATGGCCACACCTTC	CASRPWGQCNYGHTF
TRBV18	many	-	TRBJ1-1	TGTGCCAGCTCTTACGGACAGATGAACACTGAAGCTTTCTTT	CASSYGQMNTEAFF
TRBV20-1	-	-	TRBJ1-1	TGCAGTGCTAGAGATCGGAGGGACACTGAAGCTTTCTTT	CSARDRRDTEAFF
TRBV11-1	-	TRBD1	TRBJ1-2	TGTGCCAGCAGCTTAGCCTTTAAGGGACAGGCCTATGGTTACACATTC	CASSLAFKGQAYGYTF
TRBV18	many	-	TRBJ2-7	TGTGCCAGCTCACCAGGGGACAACTCCTACGAGCAGTACTTC	CASSPGDNSYEQYF
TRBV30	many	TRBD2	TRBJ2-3	TGTGCCTGGAGTGCGCTAGCGGGAGTAACAGATACGCAGTATTTT	CAWSALAGVTDTQYF
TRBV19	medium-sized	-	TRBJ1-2	TGTGCCAGTAGTCCAACCCCTCCCGGAGCCACTAGGGTTAACTATGGCTACACCTTC	CASSPTPPGATRVNYGYTF
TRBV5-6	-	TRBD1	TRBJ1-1	TGTGCCAGCAGCTGGGGAGGGCAGGGGGCAGGGAGTGAAGCTTTCTTT	CASSWGGQGAGSEAFF